The 13 T cell receptor beta chains below all came from one sample that was sequenced in a study of radiotherapy plus CTLA-4 blockade in lung cancer. The assay was immunoSEQ multiplex PCR, and TCRdb's table has in-frame clones only and misses some. The sample shows 95,000 to 150,000 clones, just under 90% of them seen only once. The sample was peripheral blood, taken from a patient treated with radiotherapy plus ipilimumab. The source of these receptors is a human donor with non-small cell lung cancer that progressed on radiotherapy plus ipilimumab.

Here the CDR3 DNA reads TGTGCCAGCAGCTTGATGACAGGGGGGGATACGCAGTATTTT. Its protein is CASSLMTGGDTQYF. The chain carries TRBV5-6 and TRBJ2-3; 9 bases are shared with TRBD1. The CDR3 sequence is 14 residues long. J gave up 6 bases and V 1 base, and 3 bases lay outside the gene matches. Germline V CDR1 and CDR2: SGHDT, YYEEEE. Together with reference TRBV5-6 and TRBJ2-3, the CDR3 gives the full variable domain: DAGVTQSPTHLIKTRGQQVTLRCSPKSGHDTVSWYQQALGQGPQFIFQYYEEEERQRGNFPDRFSGHQFPNYSSELNVNALLLGDSALYLCASSLMTGGDTQYFGPGTRLTVL.

This sequence joins TRBV18 and TRBJ1-2, with D uncertain. The CDR3 totals 12 residues. Germline V gene data show CDR1 as KGHSH and CDR2 as LQKENI. Trimming left V 1 base short and J 6 bases short, with 6 bases between. The CDR3 loop reads CASSPQVDGYTF. The DNA of the CDR3 is TGTGCCAGCTCACCACAGGTAGATGGCTACACCTTC. The entire variable domain, with the rest obtained from reference TRBV18 and TRBJ1-2, is as follows: NAGVMQNPRHLVRRRGQEARLRCSPMKGHSHVYWYRQLPEEGLKFMVYLQKENIIDESGMPKERFSAEFPKEGPSILRIQQVVRGDSAAYFCASSPQVDGYTFGSGTRLTVV.

The V and J genes are TRBV2 and TRBJ2-7; unclear D gene. CDR1 and CDR2 (germline): SNHLY, FYNNEI. Trimming stripped 1 base from V and 4 bases from J, with 5 bases between. There are 12 residues in the CDR3. The CDR3 region is CASSEGVYEQYF. The CDR3 DNA sequence: TGTGCCAGCAGTGAAGGGGTGTACGAGCAGTACTTC. The complete variable domain, with remaining parts taken from reference TRBV2 and TRBJ2-7, reads EPEVTQTPSHQVTQMGQEVILRCVPISNHLYFYWYRQILGQKVEFLVSFYNNEISEKSEIFDDQFSVERPDGSNFTLKIRSTKLEDSAMYFCASSEGVYEQYFGPGTRLTVT.

The CDR3 here is CASSKRGTSGYTF. DNA for the CDR3: TGTGCCAGCAGTAAACGCGGGACTTCTGGCTACACCTTC. The chain is built from TRBV2 and TRBJ1-2; D perhaps matches TRBD1 (5 bases). The CDR3 has 13 amino acids. Germline CDR1 is SNHLY and CDR2 is FYNNEI. Trimming took 5 bases from V and 7 from J, leaving 14 bases between them.

The chain couples TRBV29-1 to TRBJ2-5, with 9 bases that match TRBD1. The length of the CDR3 is 12 residues. Germline assignment: CDR1 SQVTM and CDR2 ANQGSEA. With V trimmed by 4 bases and J by 6 bases, 3 bases remained unmatched. The CDR3 region has the DNA TGCAGCGTTGCACAGGGGGCACAGACCCAGTACTTC. Translated: CSVAQGAQTQYF.

The genes are TRBV10-3 and TRBJ1-2, with D uncertain. The V end was cut by 3 bases, the J end by 3 bases, with 5 bases between. Per germline, CDR1 ENHRY and CDR2 SYGVKD. The CDR3 runs to 12 residues. This CDR3 is CAISDPYYGYTF. The CDR3 nucleotides read TGTGCCATCAGTGACCCCTACTATGGCTACACCTTC.

This chain links TRBV5-8 with TRBJ2-7; D remains unclear. CDR1 and CDR2 (germline): SGHTS, YDEGEE. V gave up 2 bases and J gave up 2 bases, with 11 bases separating them. The length of the CDR3 is 14 residues. CDR3 nucleotides: TGTGCCAGCAGCTTTGAAGGCGGAGCCTACGAGCAGTACTTC. The encoded protein is CASSFEGGAYEQYF.

The chain employs TRBV5-6 and TRBJ2-2; 8 nucleotides match TRBD1. J was trimmed by 9 bases and V by 4 bases; bases with no gene match: 11. The CDR3 runs 15 residues. Germline V gene sequence: CDR1 SGHDT, CDR2 YYEEEE. CDR3 in DNA: TGTGCCAGCAGCCACGGACAGGGTAGGCCTTGGGAGCTGTTTTTT. The encoded protein is CASSHGQGRPWELFF.

This clone appeared once. The chain couples TRBV9 to TRBJ2-7; 8 positions agree with TRBD1. J gave up 9 bases and V 4 bases, and 9 bases lay outside the gene matches. This CDR3 comprises 13 residues. Per germline, CDR1 SGDLS and CDR2 YYNGEE. The CDR3 sequence: CASSSGTGDGQYF. DNA for the CDR3: TGTGCCAGCAGCTCCGGGACAGGAGACGGGCAGTACTTC.

The rearrangement uses TRBV4-1 and TRBJ2-2; 8 positions agree with TRBD2. The CDR3 covers 16 residues. In germline, CDR1 is MGHRA, CDR2 YSYEKL. The V segment lost 2 bases and the J segment 0 bases; nucleotides outside the gene matches: 2. The CDR3 reads CASSQRREANTGELFF. CDR3 coding DNA: TGCGCCAGCAGCCAAAGGCGGGAGGCGAACACCGGGGAGCTGTTTTTT.

In nucleotides, the CDR3 is TGTGCCAGCAGCTTAGAACCGGGACAGGGGCGTCTCGGCTATGGCTACACCTTC. This encodes CASSLEPGQGRLGYGYTF. J is TRBJ1-2 and V is TRBV7-9; 10 nucleotides align to TRBD1. Germline CDR1 reads SEHNR; CDR2 reads FQNEAQ (reference sequence). J lost 4 bases, V lost 1 base, and 12 bases had no gene match. CDR3 length: 18 amino acids.

The rearrangement uses TRBV6-5 and TRBJ2-7; either TRBD1 or TRBD2 may supply D (6 bases each). This CDR3 has 13 residues. Trimming shortened V by 4 bases and J by 5 bases, and 12 bases separated the two germline ends. Germline V lookup: CDR1 MNHEY, CDR2 SVGAGI. The CDR3 sequence is CASSSGASDEQYF. DNA for the CDR3: TGTGCCAGCAGTTCGGGGGCCAGTGACGAGCAGTACTTC.

The chain uses TRBV11-2 and TRBJ2-5; D is perhaps TRBD2 (6 bases). Germline V gene sequence: CDR1 SGHAT, CDR2 FQNNGV. The CDR3 extends over 17 amino acids. The V gene lost 5 bases and the J gene lost 3 bases, with 22 bases spanning the gap. DNA of the CDR3: TGTGCCAGCAGCCTCGCCGGGGTAGCGGAGAAAAAAGAGACCCAGTACTTC. It specifies CASSLAGVAEKKETQYF.